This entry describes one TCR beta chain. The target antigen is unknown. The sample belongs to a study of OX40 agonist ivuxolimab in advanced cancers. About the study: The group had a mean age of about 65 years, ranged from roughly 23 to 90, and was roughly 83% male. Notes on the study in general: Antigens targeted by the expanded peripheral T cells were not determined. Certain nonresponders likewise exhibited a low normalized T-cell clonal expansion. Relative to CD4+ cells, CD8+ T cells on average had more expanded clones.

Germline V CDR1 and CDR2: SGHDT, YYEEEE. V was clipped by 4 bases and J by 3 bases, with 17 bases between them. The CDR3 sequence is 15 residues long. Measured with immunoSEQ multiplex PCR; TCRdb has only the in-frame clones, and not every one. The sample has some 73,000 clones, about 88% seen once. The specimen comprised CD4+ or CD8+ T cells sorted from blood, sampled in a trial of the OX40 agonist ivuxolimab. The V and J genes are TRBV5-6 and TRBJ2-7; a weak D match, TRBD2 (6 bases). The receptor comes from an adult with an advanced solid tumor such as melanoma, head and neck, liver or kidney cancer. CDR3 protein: CASSDRDSTNYEQYF. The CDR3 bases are TGTGCCAGCAGCGACCGGGACTCAACAAACTACGAGCAGTACTTC.